The 5 T cell receptor beta chains in this list originate from one sample, sequenced in a study of beta chain features in type 1 diabetes. Their target antigens are unknown. Expressed TCRB transcripts were sequenced because the isolated RNA had all been reverse transcribed beforehand. The assay was immunoSEQ multiplex PCR, and TCRdb's table has in-frame clones only and misses some. Of 50,000 to 65,000 clones listed, roughly 41% are singletons. Study-wide results and caveats: A moderate, significant TCRB CDR3 shortening appeared in type 1 diabetes across four CD4+ subsets.

Material for sequencing was Tregs from blood. These receptors came from a man aged 25-40 years with type 1 diabetes.

A few counts support this clone. V gene TRBV28 combines with J gene TRBJ2-4, with 7 bases lining up with TRBD2. Germline CDR1 is MDHEN and CDR2 is SYDVKM. V dropped 2 bases and J dropped 8; count of bases not matched to a gene: 9. The CDR3 contains 15 residues. This chain's CDR3 is CASSLRGGGGDIQYF. The CDR3 nucleotides are TGTGCCAGCAGTTTAAGGGGCGGGGGAGGAGACATTCAGTACTTC.

V and J are TRBV11-1 and TRBJ2-2; 9 bases fit TRBD2. The CDR3 consists of 18 residues. After removal of 4 bases from V and 2 bases from J, the junction contained 11 bases not matched to a gene. Germline CDR1 SGHAT, CDR2 FQDESV (reference sequence). CDR3 residues: CASSSGGRAGANTGELFF. Written as DNA, the CDR3 is TGTGCCAGCAGCTCCGGCGGGAGGGCGGGAGCTAACACCGGGGAGCTGTTTTTT.

The chain couples TRBV29-1 to TRBJ2-1, with D perhaps TRBD1 (6 bases). Germline assignment: CDR1 SQVTM and CDR2 ANQGSEA. The CDR3 loop spans 15 amino acids. The ends were cut back, 6 bases at V and 3 bases at J, with 18 bases in the middle. CDR3 protein: CSVPEGGIRYNEQFF. CDR3 bases: TGCAGCGTCCCAGAAGGGGGAATACGCTACAATGAGCAGTTCTTC.

This chain uses TRBV10-3 with TRBJ1-2; 9 nucleotides align to TRBD1. Germline CDR1 ENHRY, CDR2 SYGVKD. V trimming: 5 bases; J trimming: 3 bases; junction bases outside the gene matches: 4. The CDR3 contains 14 residues. CDR3 bases: TGTGCCATCAGTCCGGGACAGGGCTACTATGGCTACACCTTC. This gives the protein CAISPGQGYYGYTF.

This CDR3 is CAISTVRGNIQYF. The CDR3 DNA reads as TGTGCCATCAGTACGGTCAGGGGGAACATTCAGTACTTC. J is TRBJ2-4 and V is TRBV10-3, with 7 bases matching TRBD1. Germline V gene lookup returns CDR1 ENHRY and CDR2 SYGVKD. The CDR3 consists of 13 residues. The junction had 5 bases not matched to a gene; V was cut back by 5 bases and J by 7 bases.